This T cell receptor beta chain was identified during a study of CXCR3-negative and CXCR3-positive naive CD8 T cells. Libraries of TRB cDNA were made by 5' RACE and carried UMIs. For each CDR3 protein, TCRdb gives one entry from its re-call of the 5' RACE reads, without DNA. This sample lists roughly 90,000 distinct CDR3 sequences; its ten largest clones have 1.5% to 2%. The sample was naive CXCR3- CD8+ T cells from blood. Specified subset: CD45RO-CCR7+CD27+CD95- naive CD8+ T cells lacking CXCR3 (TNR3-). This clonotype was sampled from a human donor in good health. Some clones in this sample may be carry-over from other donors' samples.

CDR3 sequence: CASSSGLVGVDTQYF. The V and J genes are TRBV12-3 or TRBV12-4 and TRBJ2-3; TCRdb returns TRBD2, unconfirmable since there is no DNA. The CDR3 is made up of 15 amino acids.